These 14 T cell receptor beta chains were sequenced from one sample in a study of pediatric ulcerative colitis. The repertoire was sequenced with immunoSEQ multiplex PCR; TCRdb's copy has only in-frame clones and lacks some. The profile shows 60,000 or so clones, over 70% of them singletons. The specimen sequenced was blood. These receptors were taken from a boy younger than 18 with moderate ulcerative colitis.

The V and J genes are TRBV11-2 and TRBJ1-2; 8 bases agree with TRBD1. Germline V gene data show CDR1 as SGHAT and CDR2 as FQNNGV. This CDR3 is built from 15 residues. V shed 0 bases and J 3 bases; nucleotides not matched to a gene: 3. This CDR3 is CASSLDGTGDYGYTF. In nucleotides, the CDR3 is TGTGCCAGCAGCTTAGATGGGACAGGAGACTATGGCTACACCTTC.

The gene calls are TRBV12-5 and TRBJ2-2; D remains ambiguous. The germline V and J ends were trimmed by 3 bases and 7 bases, with 9 bases remaining between them. The CDR3 length is 13 residues. Germline CDR1 is LGHNT and CDR2 is FRNRAP. CDR3 region: CASGFLGLGELFF. As DNA, the CDR3 is TGTGCTAGTGGTTTCCTTGGGCTCGGGGAGCTGTTTTTT.

The chain has TRBV7-2 and TRBJ2-7; D remains unclear. V lost 1 base and J lost 0, with 7 bases in between. The CDR3 is made up of 14 amino acids. CDR1 is SGHTA and CDR2 is FQGNSA in the germline V gene. The CDR3 spells CASSLGPYSYEQYF. CDR3 sequence (DNA): TGTGCCAGCAGCTTAGGGCCCTACTCCTACGAGCAGTACTTC.

This chain joins TRBV5-6 and TRBJ2-3; no reliable D call. Germline V CDR1 and CDR2: SGHDT, YYEEEE. The CDR3 has 13 residues. Trimming stripped 0 bases from V and 3 bases from J, with 5 bases between. Here the CDR3 DNA reads TGTGCCAGCAGCTTGGCCTCTACAGATACGCAGTATTTT. Protein product: CASSLASTDTQYF.

This chain joins TRBV7-9 and TRBJ1-5; D is unclear. Germline CDR1 and CDR2: SEHNR and FQNEAQ (reference sequence). V shed 5 bases and J shed 1 base, with 15 bases lying between them. CDR3 length equals 16 residues. This CDR3 reads CASSPREGLSNQPQHF. The CDR3, as DNA: TGTGCCAGCAGCCCCCGGGAAGGGCTGAGCAATCAGCCCCAGCATTTT. The variable domain in full, completed from reference TRBV7-9 and TRBJ1-5, reads DTGVSQNPRHKITKRGQNVTFRCDPISEHNRLYWYRQTLGQGPEFLTYFQNEAQLEKSRLLSDRFSAERPKGSFSTLEIQRTEQGDSAMYLCASSPREGLSNQPQHFGDGTRLSIL.

This clone was seen only once. The chain combines TRBV27 with TRBJ2-7; D is tentatively TRBD1 or TRBD2 (6 bases each). The ends were cut back, 7 bases at V and 5 bases at J, with 24 bases in the middle. Germline-derived CDR1 and CDR2 are MNHEY and SMNVEV (reference sequence). The CDR3 runs to 16 residues. This chain's CDR3 is CASNTLGKGGRNEQYF. For the CDR3, the DNA is TGTGCCAGCAACACTCTCGGGAAGGGGGGAAGAAACGAGCAGTACTTC.

The CDR3 DNA reads TGTGCCAGCAGCGTAGCTGGAGGCGCAACTAATGAAAAACTGTTTTTT. Translating it yields CASSVAGGATNEKLFF. This chain links TRBV9 with TRBJ1-4, with D hard to call. Germline V gene data show CDR1 as SGDLS and CDR2 as YYNGEE. Trimming took off 0 bases at V and 0 bases at J, with 9 bases between the two ends. The CDR3 has 16 amino acids.

The rearrangement joins TRBV7-9 to TRBJ1-1; no reliable D call. Trimming stripped 1 base from V and 3 bases from J, with 9 bases between. The CDR3 is 14 residues long. Germline lookup yields CDR1 SEHNR and CDR2 FQNEAQ (reference sequence). The DNA for the CDR3 is TGTGCCAGCAGCTTAGATTTTGGAGACACTGAAGCTTTCTTT. This gives the protein CASSLDFGDTEAFF.

The chain carries TRBV5-6 and TRBJ1-1; D remains ambiguous. CDR3 length: 16 amino acids. Germline V CDR1 and CDR2: SGHDT, YYEEEE. V was trimmed by 6 bases and J by 2 bases, leaving 20 bases between them. The CDR3 protein is CASNSFRISLNTEAFF. CDR3 nucleotide sequence: TGTGCCAGCAACTCGTTTCGGATAAGCCTTAACACTGAAGCTTTCTTT. Filled out from reference TRBV5-6 and TRBJ1-1, the complete variable domain reads DAGVTQSPTHLIKTRGQQVTLRCSPKSGHDTVSWYQQALGQGPQFIFQYYEEEERQRGNFPDRFSGHQFPNYSSELNVNALLLGDSALYLCASNSFRISLNTEAFFGQGTRLTVV.

The CDR3 sequence is CASSGGEGVYGYTF. As DNA, the CDR3 is TGTGCCAGCAGCGGCGGAGAAGGGGTCTATGGCTACACCTTC. The rearrangement links TRBV5-6 to TRBJ1-2; D is possibly TRBD1 (5 bases). CDR1 and CDR2 from the germline V gene are SGHDT and YYEEEE. Trimming shortened V by 4 bases and J by 4 bases, and 14 bases separated the two germline ends. The CDR3 is 14 residues long. Filled out from reference TRBV5-6 and TRBJ1-2, the complete variable domain reads DAGVTQSPTHLIKTRGQQVTLRCSPKSGHDTVSWYQQALGQGPQFIFQYYEEEERQRGNFPDRFSGHQFPNYSSELNVNALLLGDSALYLCASSGGEGVYGYTFGSGTRLTVV.

The genes are TRBV2 and TRBJ1-3; TRBD1 matches at 9 bases. This CDR3 comprises 17 residues. The V and J ends lost 8 bases and 0 bases, in that order; junction bases with no gene match: 11. Germline CDR1 and CDR2: SNHLY and FYNNEI. CDR3 in DNA: TGTGCCAGCGGACAGGGGACTACCGTACGCTCTGGAAACACCATATATTTT. This gives the protein CASGQGTTVRSGNTIYF. Full variable domain (remainder filled in from reference TRBV2 and TRBJ1-3): EPEVTQTPSHQVTQMGQEVILRCVPISNHLYFYWYRQILGQKVEFLVSFYNNEISEKSEIFDDQFSVERPDGSNFTLKIRSTKLEDSAMYFCASGQGTTVRSGNTIYFGEGSWLTVV.

This clone was seen a handful of times. The J gene is TRBJ1-2, the V gene TRBV2; TRBD1 agrees at 7 bases. With V trimmed by 9 bases and J by 6 bases, 10 bases remained unmatched. The CDR3 is 13 residues long. Germline V gives CDR1 SNHLY, CDR2 FYNNEI. CDR3 region: CASRYDRENGYTF. Written as DNA, the CDR3 is TGTGCCAGTAGATACGACAGGGAGAATGGCTACACCTTC.

CDR3 amino acids: CASSLTSGPGANVLTF. The CDR3 DNA is TGTGCCAGCAGCTTAACTTCAGGTCCCGGGGCCAACGTCCTGACTTTC. The V and J genes are TRBV7-3 and TRBJ2-6; D is ambiguous. This CDR3 comprises 16 residues. Germline CDR1 is SGHTA and CDR2 is FQGTGA. The germline V and J ends were trimmed by 0 bases and 4 bases, with 10 bases remaining between them.

The chain links TRBV6-5 to TRBJ1-2; perhaps TRBD1 as D (5 bases). Trimming pared 0 bases from V and 11 bases from J, leaving 13 bases between. The CDR3 runs to 13 residues. Germline-derived CDR1 and CDR2 are MNHEY and SVGAGI. The CDR3 loop reads CASSYSGRDSYTF. The CDR3 coding sequence is TGTGCCAGCAGTTACTCGGGCAGGGATAGTTACACCTTC.